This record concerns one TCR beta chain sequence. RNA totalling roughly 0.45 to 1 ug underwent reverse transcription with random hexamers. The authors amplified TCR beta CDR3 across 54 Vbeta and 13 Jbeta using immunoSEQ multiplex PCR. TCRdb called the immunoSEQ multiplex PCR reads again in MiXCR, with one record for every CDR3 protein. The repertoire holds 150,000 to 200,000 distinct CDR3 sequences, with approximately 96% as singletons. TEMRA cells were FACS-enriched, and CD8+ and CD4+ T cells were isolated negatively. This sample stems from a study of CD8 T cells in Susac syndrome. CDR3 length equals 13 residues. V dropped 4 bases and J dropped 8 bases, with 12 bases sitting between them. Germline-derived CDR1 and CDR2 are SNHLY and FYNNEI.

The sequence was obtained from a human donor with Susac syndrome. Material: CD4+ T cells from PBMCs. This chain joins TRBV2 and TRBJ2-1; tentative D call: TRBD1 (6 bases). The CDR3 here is CASSVPGVDEQFF. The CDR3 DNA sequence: TGTGCCAGCAGTGTCCCAGGGGTCGATGAGCAGTTCTTC. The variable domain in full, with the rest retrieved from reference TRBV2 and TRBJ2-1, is EPEVTQTPSHQVTQMGQEVILRCVPISNHLYFYWYRQILGQKVEFLVSFYNNEISEKSEIFDDQFSVERPDGSNFTLKIRSTKLEDSAMYFCASSVPGVDEQFFGPGTRLTVL.